This T cell receptor beta chain comes out of a study of T cell repertoires in cytomegalovirus infection. As for the study in general: Carrying CMV and the relevant HLA type showed in public TCR beta signatures.

General study results and limits: HLA-C-restricted CMV-specific TCR beta clonotypes prevailed in the ex vivo response.

The germline gives CDR1 SGHTA, CDR2 FQGNSA. This CDR3 contains 15 residues. TCRdb itself ran the reads through MiXCR, one entry per CDR3 protein. The sample lists approximately 490,000 distinct CDR3 sequences; roughly 10% were seen once. This clonotype was observed many times. Its antigen is unidentified. The junction departs from germline at one end; a sequencing error may be responsible. Material: PBMCs. This receptor was identified in a human donor in good health (CMV status not recorded). Some clones in this sample may be carry-over from other donors' samples. V is TRBV7-2 and J is TRBJ2-1, with D perhaps given as TRBD1 or TRBD2 (5 bases each). The CDR3 DNA is TGTGCCAGCAGCCTAGCCCTGACAGACTACAATGAGCAGTTCTTC. Translated, it gives CASSLALTDYNEQFF.